This is a list of T cell receptor beta chains from one sample in a study of spatial heterogeneity in lung cancer. Via MiXCR, TCRdb re-called the 5' RACE reads, giving one row per CDR3 protein. This repertoire shows roughly 19,000 distinct CDR3 sequences, 7.5% found once; its top ten account for roughly 24%. This sample comprised lung tumor tissue, obtained at surgery. The receptors derive from a male donor with early-stage non-small cell lung cancer. The CDR3 runs from the conserved cysteine through the conserved F or W. A D gene is named only where the DNA matches it firmly. Rows may omit the clone size; those that give it use once, few, many or a size class.

v_call,clone_size,j_call,d_call,cdr3_nt,cdr3_aa
TRBV11-3,medium-sized,TRBJ2-5,.,TGTGCCAGCAGCCCTCGCGAGACCCAGTACTTC,CASSPRETQYF
TRBV18,.,TRBJ2-5,.,TGTGCCAGCTCACCGGCAGGTCGCCAAGAGACCCAGTACTTC,CASSPAGRQETQYF
TRBV5-1,.,TRBJ2-5,.,TGCGCCAGCAGCTTGGCCCCGACAGGAACCCAAGAGACCCAGTACTTC,CASSLAPTGTQETQYF
TRBV6-2/TRBV6-3,.,TRBJ1-5,.,TGTGCCAGCAGTTCCGGGACGACTTATCAGCCCCAGCATTTT,CASSSGTTYQPQHF
TRBV3-1,many,TRBJ2-1,.,TGTGCCAGCAGCCAAGGGTTCAGGGGGGGATACAATGAGCAGTTCTTC,CASSQGFRGGYNEQFF
TRBV12-3/TRBV12-4,many,TRBJ2-1,.,TGTGCCAGCAGAGAGGGGGGACATGAGCAGTTCTTC,CASREGGHEQFF
TRBV7-9,many,TRBJ1-4,TRBD1,TGTGCCAGCGAACGGTTGCCAGGGGGCGACGAAAAACTGTTTTTT,CASERLPGGDEKLFF
TRBV6-5,many,TRBJ1-2,TRBD1,TGTGCCAGCAGTGAGGGGACAGGGGAAATTAACTATGGCTACACCTTC,CASSEGTGEINYGYTF
TRBV12-3/TRBV12-4,many,TRBJ2-1,.,TGTGCCAGCAGCTCCCCCCACCGGGGGGCTGAGCAGTTCTTC,CASSSPHRGAEQFF
TRBV29-1,.,TRBJ1-2,TRBD1,TGCAGCGTTCAGGACAGGGGAAAGAATGGCTACACCTTC,CSVQDRGKNGYTF
TRBV27,.,TRBJ1-1,.,TGTGCCAGCAGTTTAAACAGGGCGAGGGGTTACACTGAAGCTTTCTTT,CASSLNRARGYTEAFF
TRBV12-5,many,TRBJ2-1,.,TGTGCTAGTGGTACCGGGACAGGTGGATGGCGGGGGACCTACAATGAGCAGTTCTTC,CASGTGTGGWRGTYNEQFF
TRBV7-9,.,TRBJ2-3,TRBD2,TGTGCCAGCAGCATAGCGGGGGCGGCAGATACGCAGTATTTT,CASSIAGAADTQYF
TRBV11-3,few,TRBJ2-5,.,TGTGCCAGCAGCTCTTTGACGGGGACCCAGTACTTC,CASSSLTGTQYF
TRBV5-1,few,TRBJ1-4,.,TGCGCCAGCAGCTTGGATCCCGGGGGTCGGGGTGAAAAACTGTTTTTT,CASSLDPGGRGEKLFF
TRBV7-3,many,TRBJ2-6,.,TGTGCCAGCAGCCCCCAGTCGTCTGGGGCCAACGTCCTGACTTTC,CASSPQSSGANVLTF
TRBV6-1,many,TRBJ1-6,.,TGTGCCAGCAGTGAAGCGGGACACCTAAATTCACCCCTCCACTTT,CASSEAGHLNSPLHF
TRBV11-1,many,TRBJ2-1,TRBD2,TGTGCCAGCAGCTGGACTAGCGGGGGATTCTACAATGAGCAGTTCTTC,CASSWTSGGFYNEQFF
TRBV5-6,.,TRBJ2-7,.,TGTGCCAGCAGCTTGGTCTCCGATTCGCAGTACTTC,CASSLVSDSQYF
TRBV2,.,TRBJ2-2,.,TGTGCCAGCACCTCCTTGGGAACCGGGGAGCTGTTTTTT,CASTSLGTGELFF
TRBV5-1,.,TRBJ1-1,.,TGCGCCAGCAGCTTGGAACCCTCTGGCACTGAAGCTTTCTTT,CASSLEPSGTEAFF
TRBV10-3,many,TRBJ2-3,TRBD2,TGTGCCATCAGCAGACTAGCGGGGGACACAGATACGCAGTATTTT,CAISRLAGDTDTQYF
TRBV29-1,many,TRBJ1-1,.,TGCAGCGTTGATGGTAGGACTACCAAGAACACTGAAGCTTTCTTT,CSVDGRTTKNTEAFF
TRBV12-3/TRBV12-4,.,TRBJ1-2,.,TGTGCCAGCAGTTTAGTTTCAGGTCCCGTTAACTATGGCTACACCTTC,CASSLVSGPVNYGYTF